These 25 T cell receptor beta chains were all obtained from the same sample, sequenced in a study of OX40 agonist ivuxolimab in advanced cancers. Assay used: immunoSEQ multiplex PCR; TCRdb lists only in-frame clones, some missing. The top ten clones hold about 7% of a sample with 40,000 to 60,000 clones, 92% of them seen once. The input for sequencing was CD4+ or CD8+ T cells sorted from blood, taken in a trial of the OX40 agonist ivuxolimab. These receptors all stem from an adult with an advanced solid tumor such as melanoma, head and neck, liver or kidney cancer.

This rearrangement joins TRBV28 to TRBJ1-1, with 10 bases that match TRBD1. The V segment lost 6 bases and the J segment 3 bases; nucleotides outside the gene matches: 10. This CDR3 spans 16 amino acids. The germline V gene encodes CDR1 MDHEN and CDR2 SYDVKM. Written as DNA, the CDR3 is TGTGCCAGCAGCAGAGGACAGGGGGATGTGTACACTGAAGCTTTCTTT. As protein: CASSRGQGDVYTEAFF. The full variable domain, rest sourced from reference TRBV28 and TRBJ1-1, is DVKVTQSSRYLVKRTGEKVFLECVQDMDHENMFWYRQDPGLGLRLIYFSYDVKMKEKGDIPEGYSVSREKKERFSLILESASTNQTSMYLCASSRGQGDVYTEAFFGQGTRLTVV.

J is TRBJ2-5 and V is TRBV7-2; unclear D gene. The CDR3 contains 14 residues. Trimming cost V 1 base and J 5 bases, with 11 bases left between them. Germline CDR1 is SGHTA and CDR2 is FQGNSA. The CDR3 DNA follows: TGTGCCAGCAGCTTAGGGCCAGAATCCGAGACCCAGTACTTC. Protein sequence: CASSLGPESETQYF.

This clone was found once. The chain employs TRBV19 and TRBJ1-1; 8 positions match TRBD1. CDR3 length equals 15 residues. The ends lost 5 bases at V and 0 bases at J; junction bases unmatched: 5. Germline assignment: CDR1 LNHDA and CDR2 SQIVND (reference sequence). CDR3 protein: CASSPSTGVNTEAFF. As DNA, the CDR3 is TGTGCCAGTAGTCCATCGACAGGGGTGAACACTGAAGCTTTCTTT.

The rearrangement joins TRBV27 to TRBJ1-2; 7 nucleotides match TRBD1. Looked up from germline, CDR1 is MNHEY and CDR2 is SMNVEV (reference sequence). V gave up 3 bases and J gave up 3 bases; unmatched junction bases: 13. The CDR3 covers 17 residues. The CDR3 is CASSFNPDRPTDYGYTF. The CDR3 nucleotides are TGTGCCAGCAGTTTCAACCCGGACAGGCCTACCGACTATGGCTACACCTTC.

This chain joins TRBV10-3 and TRBJ2-7, with 10 positions matching TRBD2. The J segment lost 4 bases and the V segment lost 2 bases, leaving 5 bases of the junction unmatched. The germline V gene encodes CDR1 ENHRY and CDR2 SYGVKD. The CDR3 loop spans 15 amino acids. This CDR3 reads CAISEEAGGPYEQYV. In DNA, the CDR3 is TGTGCCATCAGTGAGGAAGCGGGGGGGCCGTACGAGCAGTACGTC.

The chain employs TRBV27 and TRBJ2-7, with TRBD1 identical over 8 bases. The length of the CDR3 is 15 residues. Per the germline V gene, CDR1 is MNHEY and CDR2 is SMNVEV (reference sequence). V lost 0 bases to trimming and J lost 3 bases; unmatched junction nucleotides: 4. CDR3 loop: CASSLSGTGLYEQYV. CDR3 in DNA: TGTGCCAGCAGTTTATCCGGGACAGGTCTCTACGAGCAGTACGTC.

The gene calls are TRBV4-2 and TRBJ2-7; the D is unclear. Trimming stripped 1 base from V and 5 bases from J, with 9 bases between. The germline gives CDR1 LGHNA, CDR2 YNFKEQ. This CDR3 has 13 residues. The CDR3 here is CASSQAVYNEQYF. DNA of the CDR3: TGTGCCAGCAGCCAAGCGGTTTACAACGAGCAGTACTTC.

Comment on this clone: One junction end does not reproduce the germline sequence, and a read error may be involved. The chain has TRBV10-3 and TRBJ1-5, with D unclear. The germline CDR1 and CDR2 sequences are ENHRY and SYGVKD. This CDR3 comprises 16 residues. The CDR3 DNA sequence: TGTGCCACCAGTGACGGTACGGGTTTGAGCAATCAGCCCCAGCATTTT. Protein product: CATSDGTGLSNQPQHF.

V and J are TRBV29-1 and TRBJ1-2, with a tentative D call TRBD1 (5 bases). With 6 bases removed from V and 0 bases from J, the gap between germline ends came to 14 bases. Germline CDR1 is SQVTM and CDR2 is ANQGSEA. The CDR3 loop spans 14 amino acids. In DNA, the CDR3 is TGCAGCGTCCGCTCCGGGACGTCTAACTATGGCTACACCTTC. This translates into CSVRSGTSNYGYTF.

This chain uses TRBV5-4 with TRBJ1-2, with D perhaps TRBD1 (6 bases). The CDR3 is made up of 14 amino acids. Trimming left V 0 bases short and J 4 bases short, with 10 bases between. Germline-derived CDR1 and CDR2 are SGHNT and YYREEE (reference sequence). The CDR3 DNA follows: TGTGCCAGCAGCTTGGCGGGACACATCTATGGCTACACCTTC. This sequence encodes CASSLAGHIYGYTF.

The V call is TRBV19, the J call TRBJ2-2, with a tentative D call TRBD2 (6 bases). CDR1 is LNHDA and CDR2 is SQIVND in the germline V gene (reference sequence). The CDR3 is 15 residues long. Trimming took off 6 bases at V and 5 bases at J, with 16 bases between the two ends. The CDR3 coding sequence is TGTGCCAGTAGACCCCCCGGGGGTCGGACCGGGGAGCTGTTTTTT. Translated, it gives CASRPPGGRTGELFF. Full variable domain (outside the CDR3, taken from reference TRBV19 and TRBJ2-2): DGGITQSPKYLFRKEGQNVTLSCEQNLNHDAMYWYRQDPGQGLRLIYYSQIVNDFQKGDIAEGYSVSREKKESFPLTVTSAQKNPTAFYLCASRPPGGRTGELFFGEGSRLTVL.

The chain joins TRBV2 to TRBJ1-5; D is uncertain. CDR1 and CDR2 (germline): SNHLY, FYNNEI. Trimming left V 6 bases short and J 4 bases short, with 16 bases between. This CDR3 region has 15 residues. In DNA, the CDR3 is TGTGCCAGCAGAGGAGGGAAGAATCCAAATCAGCCCCAGCATTTT. Translating it yields CASRGGKNPNQPQHF.

The V call is TRBV2, the J call TRBJ1-6; D unclear. Germline-derived CDR1 and CDR2 are SNHLY and FYNNEI. V was cut by 6 bases and J by 1 base, with 4 bases left in between. The CDR3 totals 13 residues. The CDR3 DNA reads TGTGCCAGCAGGGAATCCTATAATTCACCCCTCCACTTT. It codes for CASRESYNSPLHF.

CDR3 sequence reads: CASSDYVFSGNTIYF. The CDR3 DNA reads TGTGCCAGCAGTGATTATGTATTCTCTGGAAACACCATATATTTT. The chain combines TRBV6-1 with TRBJ1-3; no reliable D call. The CDR3 spans 15 residues. The ends were cut back, 3 bases at V and 0 bases at J, with 9 bases in the middle. The germline CDR1 and CDR2 sequences are MNHNS and SASEGT.

The V call is TRBV6-1, the J call TRBJ1-5, with D possibly TRBD1 on 5 matching bases. Trimming stripped 2 bases from V and 2 bases from J, with 13 bases between. The germline gives CDR1 MNHNS, CDR2 SASEGT. The CDR3 totals 16 residues. CDR3 DNA: TGTGCCAGCAGTGAACGGGACGGGGCCGGCAATCAGCCCCAGCATTTT. It specifies CASSERDGAGNQPQHF.

The chain couples TRBV5-8 to TRBJ2-7; D is unresolved. The V end lost 2 bases, the J end lost 6 bases, and 3 bases lay between the germline ends. This CDR3 is 10 amino acids long. The germline gives CDR1 SGHTS, CDR2 YDEGEE. The CDR3 DNA reads TGTGCCAGCAGCTTTCCCGAGCAGTACGTC. As protein: CASSFPEQYV.

The V gene is TRBV7-2, the J gene TRBJ1-4, with unresolved D. This CDR3 is built from 13 residues. The germline V gene has CDR1 SGHTA and CDR2 FQGNSA. The V end was cut by 1 base, the J end by 8 bases, with 8 bases between. CDR3 sequence: CASSLEGMEKLFF. DNA for the CDR3: TGTGCCAGCAGCTTAGAAGGGATGGAAAAACTGTTTTTT.

V and J are TRBV4-2 and TRBJ2-1; weak D call: TRBD1 (5 bases). The CDR3 spans 16 residues. Deletions cut 0 bases from V and 2 bases from J, with 11 bases between. Germline V gives CDR1 LGHNA, CDR2 YNFKEQ. The CDR3 loop is CASSQDGQGPYNEQFF. The CDR3 bases are TGTGCCAGCAGCCAAGATGGGCAGGGCCCCTACAATGAGCAGTTCTTC.

A word on this clone: At one boundary the junction diverges from the germline segment, which might be a read error. V usage is TRBV6-6 and J usage is TRBJ2-3, with D hard to call. There are 11 residues in the CDR3. Germline CDR1 and CDR2: MNHNY and SVGAGI (reference sequence). The chain's CDR3 is CASSYSISQNF. CDR3 coding DNA: TGTGCCAGCAGTTACTCGATATCGCAGAATTTT.

J is TRBJ2-1 and V is TRBV30; weak D call: TRBD1 (5 bases). This CDR3 comprises 14 residues. Germline lookup yields CDR1 GTSNPN and CDR2 SVGIG (reference sequence). The germline V and J ends were trimmed by 0 bases and 8 bases, with 14 bases remaining between them. The CDR3 sequence: CAWSVGVGVHEQFF. Written as DNA, the CDR3 is TGTGCCTGGAGTGTAGGGGTTGGGGTTCATGAGCAGTTCTTC.

This clone has just one count. J is TRBJ2-7 and V is TRBV2, with a tentative D call TRBD2 (5 bases). Germline V CDR1 and CDR2: SNHLY, FYNNEI. V was pared by 2 bases and J by 6 bases, with 8 bases between. This CDR3 spans 12 amino acids. The CDR3 sequence is CASSERGSEQYV. The CDR3 DNA is TGTGCCAGCAGTGAACGGGGATCCGAGCAGTACGTC.

This chain connects TRBV5-4 to TRBJ2-3, with 13 bases fitting TRBD2. The V gene end was trimmed by 4 bases and the J gene end by 2 bases; junction bases not matched to a gene: 4. The CDR3 is made up of 16 amino acids. Germline loops: CDR1 SGHNT, CDR2 YYREEE (reference sequence). CDR3: CASSMTSGGPTDTQYF. The CDR3 DNA reads TGTGCCAGCAGCATGACTAGCGGGGGGCCCACAGATACGCAGTATTTT.

In this sample, this clone turned up once. The DNA for the CDR3 is TGTGCCTGGAGTGTGAGTACACCCTACGAGCAGTACTTC. Translating it yields CAWSVSTPYEQYF. This chain connects TRBV30 to TRBJ2-7; D is unclear. Trimming shortened V by 0 bases and J by 2 bases, and 8 bases separated the two germline ends. Germline V gene sequence: CDR1 GTSNPN, CDR2 SVGIG (reference sequence). This CDR3 has 13 residues.

CDR3 region: CASSLDDRGKDGYTF. The CDR3 DNA reads TGTGCCAGCAGTTTAGATGACAGGGGGAAGGATGGCTACACCTTC. The genes are TRBV27 and TRBJ1-2; 9 nucleotides line up with TRBD1. Germline V CDR1 and CDR2: MNHEY, SMNVEV (reference sequence). V shed 2 bases and J 6 bases; nucleotides not matched to a gene: 7. The CDR3 spans 15 residues.

V is TRBV25-1 and J is TRBJ1-5, with unresolved D. This CDR3 contains 13 residues. V dropped 3 bases and J dropped 0 bases, with 3 bases sitting between them. Germline CDR1 reads MGHDK; CDR2 reads SYGVNS. The CDR3 region is CASSEGSNQPQHF. CDR3 sequence (DNA): TGTGCCAGCAGTGAGGGTAGCAATCAGCCCCAGCATTTT.